Listed below are T cell receptor beta chains from one sample, sequenced in a study of CD8 T cells in Susac syndrome. TCRdb used MiXCR to reprocess the immunoSEQ multiplex PCR reads, holding one entry per CDR3 protein. The sample contains a few hundred thousand distinct CDR3 sequences, 70% to 90% of which appear only once. The sequencing input was CD8+ T cells from PBMCs. The origin of the receptors is a human donor with multiple sclerosis. Both conserved end residues are part of each CDR3. A D gene is named only where the DNA matches it firmly. Size tells how often a clone was seen (once, few, many) or the class of an expanded clone, and some rows leave it out.

>TRBJ2-7|TRBD2|TRBV27|.
CASSRTSGTHEQYF
TGTGCCAGCAGCCGGACTAGCGGGACCCACGAGCAGTACTTC
>TRBJ2-7|.|TRBV4-1|.
CASAVGSGNEQYF
TGCGCCAGCGCCGTGGGTAGCGGAAACGAGCAGTACTTC
>TRBJ2-3|TRBD1|TRBV24-1|.
CATSDVSGQDTQYF
TGTGCCACCAGTGATGTGTCGGGACAGGATACGCAGTATTTT
>TRBJ2-2|TRBD2|TRBV6-5|.
CASSLAGLAGGAGELFF
TGTGCCAGCAGTTTGGCCGGACTAGCGGGAGGGGCCGGGGAGCTGTTTTTT
>TRBJ1-5|.|TRBV27|.
CASSFRGGQPQHF
TGTGCCAGCAGTTTTCGGGGGGGCCAGCCCCAGCATTTT
>TRBJ2-1|TRBD2|TRBV11-2|few
CASIGSGTSGEQFF
TGTGCCAGCATCGGGTCCGGGACTAGCGGTGAGCAGTTCTTC
>TRBJ2-3|.|TRBV27|.
CASHYGGISFTDTQYF
TGTGCCAGCCATTACGGCGGGATAAGTTTCACAGATACGCAGTATTTT
>TRBJ2-1|TRBD1|TRBV27|.
CASSPGQASNEQFF
TGTGCCAGCAGTCCGGGACAGGCTTCGAATGAGCAGTTCTTC
>TRBJ2-3|.|TRBV10-3|.
CAISTRWGGRVPETDTQYF
TGTGCCATCAGTACTAGATGGGGAGGAAGGGTTCCCGAAACAGATACGCAGTATTTT
>TRBJ2-2|.|TRBV9|.
CASSVGGGTGELFF
TGTGCCAGCAGCGTAGGTGGAGGGACCGGGGAGCTGTTTTTT
>TRBJ1-1|.|TRBV6-5|.
CASSYVGMDTEAFF
TGTGCCAGCAGTTACGTCGGTATGGACACTGAAGCTTTCTTT
>TRBJ2-7|TRBD2|TRBV7-8|.
CASSLGPSGRLYEQYF
TGTGCCAGCAGCTTAGGGCCTAGCGGGAGATTATACGAGCAGTACTTC
>TRBJ2-5|TRBD2|TRBV30|.
CAWSVQREVPGTQYF
TGTGCCTGGAGTGTACAGCGGGAGGTACCTGGGACCCAGTACTTC
>TRBJ2-7|TRBD2|TRBV27|.
CASSGTRTHYEQYF
TGTGCCAGCAGTGGGACTAGAACTCACTACGAGCAGTACTTC
>TRBJ2-3|TRBD1|TRBV6-5|few
CASSYRPTGGYTQYF
TGTGCCAGCAGTTATAGACCGACAGGGGGATATACGCAGTATTTT
>TRBJ2-7|.|TRBV2|few
CASRGGLGPIYEQYF
TGTGCCAGCAGGGGGGGGCTAGGCCCCATCTACGAGCAGTACTTC
>TRBJ2-7|.|TRBV5-6|once
CASSLEGGYYEQYF
TGTGCCAGCAGCTTGGAAGGGGGGTACTACGAGCAGTACTTC
>TRBJ1-1|.|TRBV12-3/TRBV12-4|.
CASSSRGGFTEAFF
TGTGCCAGCAGTTCAAGGGGGGGATTCACTGAAGCTTTCTTT
>TRBJ2-3|TRBD1|TRBV27|.
CASSLPGQGAGDTQYF
TGTGCCAGCAGTCTTCCGGGACAGGGGGCAGGAGATACGCAGTATTTT
>TRBJ2-7|TRBD1|TRBV19|.
CASSRSDRVSYEQYF
TGTGCCAGTAGTCGGTCGGACAGGGTCTCCTACGAGCAGTACTTC
>TRBJ2-7|TRBD2|TRBV15|.
CATSRDRGERENRYEQYF
TGTGCCACCAGCAGAGATCGGGGGGAGCGGGAGAACAGGTACGAGCAGTACTTC
>TRBJ2-5|TRBD2|TRBV5-4|.
CASSPYGLAGQETQYF
TGTGCCAGCAGCCCCTACGGACTAGCGGGCCAAGAGACCCAGTACTTC
>TRBJ2-1|.|TRBV13|.
CASSLYSGIGEQFF
TGTGCCAGCAGCTTATATTCAGGGATTGGTGAGCAGTTCTTC
>TRBJ1-1|.|TRBV20-1|.
CSARDGTAQVEAFF
TGCAGTGCTAGGGATGGGACTGCTCAGGTTGAAGCTTTCTTT
>TRBJ2-7|.|TRBV28|.
CASSPTGLEQYF
TGTGCCAGCAGTCCAACAGGACTCGAGCAGTACTTC
>TRBJ2-7|TRBD2|TRBV12-5|.
CASGRGAGRLSYEQYF
TGTGCTAGTGGCCGAGGAGCGGGGAGGCTATCCTACGAGCAGTACTTC
>TRBJ2-3|.|TRBV29-1|.
CSVEAEGTDTQYF
TGCAGCGTTGAAGCCGAGGGCACAGATACGCAGTATTTT
>TRBJ2-7|TRBD2|TRBV15|.
CATSRDMRLAAASDEQYF
TGTGCCACCAGCAGAGATATGAGGCTAGCGGCAGCTTCCGACGAGCAGTACTTC
>TRBJ2-2|.|TRBV7-9|few
CASRQTASNTGELFF
TGTGCCAGCAGGCAGACCGCCAGCAACACCGGGGAGCTGTTTTTT
>TRBJ2-5|.|TRBV12-3/TRBV12-4|.
CASSLIAVWGETQYF
TGTGCCAGCAGTTTAATAGCGGTGTGGGGGGAGACCCAGTACTTC
>TRBJ2-2|.|TRBV13|.
CASSLEGQTSGELFF
TGTGCCAGCAGCTTAGAGGGACAAACTAGCGGGGAGCTGTTTTTT
>TRBJ1-6|.|TRBV27|.
CASKTGTGSNSPLHF
TGTGCCAGCAAGACCGGGACGGGTTCTAATTCACCCCTCCACTTT
>TRBJ1-1|TRBD1|TRBV5-5|.
CASNLQIPQGWVTEAFF
TGTGCCAGCAACCTTCAGATACCACAGGGGTGGGTCACTGAAGCTTTCTTT
>TRBJ1-5|.|TRBV6-5|.
CASSTPWAEGSNQPQHF
TGTGCCAGCAGTACTCCATGGGCGGAGGGAAGCAATCAGCCCCAGCATTTT
>TRBJ1-2|.|TRBV19|once
CASSTGALDSYGYTF
TGTGCCAGTAGTACAGGGGCCCTCGATTCGTATGGCTACACCTTC
>TRBJ2-2|.|TRBV4-2|once
CASSPPEVEKDTGELFF
TGTGCCAGCAGCCCACCCGAGGTGGAGAAGGACACCGGGGAGCTGTTTTTT
>TRBJ2-5|.|TRBV3-1|.
CASSQYRVRETQYF
TGTGCCAGCAGCCAGTACAGGGTAAGAGAGACCCAGTACTTC
>TRBJ2-7|.|TRBV5-6|few
CASSLEAQSSYEQYF
TGTGCCAGCAGCTTGGAGGCCCAAAGCTCCTACGAGCAGTACTTC
>TRBJ2-1|TRBD2|TRBV7-6|.
CASSLEAGGRNEQFF
TGTGCCAGCAGCTTAGAGGCGGGAGGGCGCAATGAGCAGTTCTTC
>TRBJ2-1|.|TRBV19|.
CASSPRGGGTYNEQFF
TGTGCCAGTAGTCCCAGGGGAGGGGGGACCTACAATGAGCAGTTCTTC
>TRBJ1-2|.|TRBV9|.
CASSVAAGDYGYTF
TGTGCCAGCAGCGTAGCTGCGGGAGATTATGGCTACACCTTC
>TRBJ2-5|.|TRBV11-2|.
CASSLARAPQETQYF
TGTGCCAGCAGCTTAGCCCGGGCTCCCCAAGAGACCCAGTACTTC
>TRBJ2-1|.|TRBV19|.
CASTPRLGPRNEQFF
TGTGCCAGTACCCCGCGACTTGGGCCACGGAATGAGCAGTTCTTC
>TRBJ2-7|.|TRBV27|.
CASSLGKVVQYF
TGTGCCAGCAGTTTGGGAAAGGTGGTGCAGTACTTC
>TRBJ2-3|TRBD2|TRBV9|.
CASTQSGTSRDTQYF
TGTGCCAGCACCCAGAGTGGGACTAGCCGGGATACGCAGTATTTT
>TRBJ2-1|.|TRBV7-2|.
CASSLEGMVYNEQFF
TGTGCCAGCAGCTTAGAGGGGATGGTTTACAATGAGCAGTTCTTC
>TRBJ2-2|TRBD1|TRBV7-9|.
CASSVIDREVTGELFF
TGTGCCAGCAGCGTTATAGACAGGGAAGTCACCGGGGAGCTGTTTTTT
>TRBJ2-4|TRBD2|TRBV7-9|.
CASSPLSRTSGRNIQYF
TGTGCCAGCAGCCCCCTCTCCAGGACTAGCGGGAGGAACATTCAGTACTTC
>TRBJ2-7|TRBD1|TRBV28|.
CASSNPGQGLSPYEQYF
TGTGCCAGCAGTAACCCGGGACAGGGTCTTAGTCCCTACGAGCAGTACTTC
>TRBJ2-5|.|TRBV6-2/TRBV6-3|.
CASSYSGDLYETQYF
TGTGCCAGCAGTTACTCGGGGGACTTGTACGAGACCCAGTACTTC